The 5 T cell receptor beta chains listed next were all sequenced from one sample in a study of T cell repertoires in cytomegalovirus infection. From the reads, TCRdb called clonotypes with MiXCR, one entry per CDR3 protein. Of hundreds of thousands of distinct CDR3 sequences listed, almost 30% are singletons. These TCRs' antigens remain unknown. Sequenced here: cultured PBMCs, sampled from culture after CMV antigen stimulation. These receptor sequences come from a human donor in good health (CMV status not recorded). Some clones in this sample may be carry-over from other donors' samples.

This clonotype occurred a few times. The J gene is TRBJ2-1, the V gene TRBV9, with 11 bases lining up with TRBD2. CDR1 and CDR2 from the germline V gene are SGDLS and YYNGEE. The CDR3 contains 18 residues. The junction had 13 bases not matched to a gene; V was cut back by 1 base and J by 7 bases. CDR3 sequence reads: CASSVRPLAGGPGNEQFF. CDR3 bases: TGTGCCAGCAGCGTAAGACCATTAGCGGGAGGGCCGGGTAATGAGCAGTTCTTC.

V and J are TRBV7-6 and TRBJ1-5; perhaps TRBD1 as D (5 bases). The CDR3 length is 16 residues. Germline CDR1 and CDR2: SGHVS and FNYEAQ. Deletions cut 1 base from V and 7 bases from J, with 17 bases between. The CDR3, as DNA: TGTGCCAGCAGCTTAGTGGGGGGATTAGGCGGCCAGCCCCAGCATTTT. It specifies CASSLVGGLGGQPQHF.

The J gene is TRBJ2-3, the V gene TRBV18; D gene ambiguous. Germline assignment: CDR1 KGHSH and CDR2 LQKENI. Trimming pared 3 bases from V and 2 bases from J, leaving 12 bases between. This CDR3 comprises 15 residues. The CDR3 region is CASSPPGRDTDTQYF. CDR3 in DNA: TGTGCCAGCTCACCCCCCGGCAGAGACACAGATACGCAGTATTTT.

The V and J genes are TRBV7-2 and TRBJ2-5, with 11 bases fitting TRBD2. The CDR3 has 15 residues. CDR1 SGHTA and CDR2 FQGNSA come from the germline V gene. Unmatched junction bases numbered 7, after V lost 5 bases and J lost 5 bases. CDR3 amino acids: CASSQAGTSGETQYF. CDR3 in DNA: TGTGCCAGCAGCCAAGCCGGGACTAGCGGTGAGACCCAGTACTTC. The entire variable domain, with the rest obtained from reference TRBV7-2 and TRBJ2-5, is as follows: GAGVSQSPSNKVTEKGKDVELRCDPISGHTALYWYRQSLGQGLEFLIYFQGNSAPDKSGLPSDRFSAERTGGSVSTLTIQRTQQEDSAVYLCASSQAGTSGETQYFGPGTRLLVL.

This clonotype was seen a handful of times. This chain links TRBV6-2 or TRBV6-3 with TRBJ2-7, with D possibly TRBD2 on 6 matching bases. Germline V gene lookup returns CDR1 MNHEY and CDR2 SVGEGT. V dropped 6 bases and J dropped 3 bases, with 27 bases sitting between them. CDR3 length equals 18 residues. CDR3 region: CASSDKVPSGFRFYEQYF. CDR3 DNA: TGTGCCAGCAGCGATAAGGTACCAAGCGGGTTCCGATTCTACGAGCAGTACTTC.